This passage covers 26 T cell receptor beta chains from one sample sequenced in a study of response to subunit inactivated influenza vaccine (dated by TCRdb to the late 2010s). Library construction relied on RT-PCR. TCRdb lists the instrument as Illumina HiSeq 2500. The public reads were reanalyzed by TCRdb: fastp trimming at Q25, MiXCR alignment, in-frame beta chains only. Identical CDR3 proteins give one entry, which carries the most common genes and DNA. The sample table shows 800,000 to 1,000,000 distinct CDR3 sequences, and 21% are seen once. The top ten hold about 9.4% of the sample. The input for sequencing was PBMCs from blood, taken 5 days after vaccination. The origin of the receptors is a man aged 45 to 65 who received an inactivated influenza vaccine. Donor details come from another sample of the same person, matched by shared clones.

This sequence joins TRBV28 and TRBJ1-2; 9 bases map to TRBD1. CDR3 length: 14 amino acids. CDR1 is MDHEN and CDR2 is SYDVKM in the germline V gene. The V segment lost 6 bases and the J segment 4 bases; nucleotides outside the gene matches: 6. The CDR3 DNA reads TGTGCCAGCAGCGGACAGGGGAGCGGCTATGGCTACACCTTC. Its translation: CASSGQGSGYGYTF.

This chain uses TRBV12-3 or TRBV12-4 with TRBJ2-6; D is unclear. The CDR3 totals 16 residues. V gave up 6 bases and J gave up 3 bases, with 15 bases separating them. This CDR3 is CASRHRPGNGANVLTF. CDR3 bases: TGTGCCAGCAGGCACCGGCCAGGCAATGGGGCCAACGTCCTGACTTTC.

This clonotype was counted many times. The chain couples TRBV20-1 to TRBJ2-1; 10 nucleotides match TRBD2. Looked up from germline, CDR1 is DFQATT and CDR2 is SNEGSKA (reference sequence). The CDR3 spans 15 residues. The trim removed 8 bases at V and 7 bases at J, leaving 14 bases unmatched. The CDR3 nucleotides read TGCAGTACACCGGGTCTAGCGGGAGTTGGTAATGAGCAGTTCTTC. It yields the protein CSTPGLAGVGNEQFF.

This chain joins TRBV20-1 and TRBJ2-7; 8 positions agree with TRBD2. Germline-derived CDR1 and CDR2 are DFQATT and SNEGSKA (reference sequence). The CDR3 totals 14 residues. J gave up 4 bases and V 0 bases, and 5 bases lay outside the gene matches. CDR3 sequence (DNA): TGCAGTGCTAGAGATTCACGGGAGGGATACGAGCAGTACTTC. Translating it yields CSARDSREGYEQYF.

The genes are TRBV28 and TRBJ2-1, with TRBD1 as a possible D gene (6 bases). The CDR3 has 13 amino acids. Germline CDR1 MDHEN, CDR2 SYDVKM. The V gene lost 7 bases and the J gene lost 7 bases, with 14 bases spanning the gap. DNA of the CDR3: TGTGCCAGCAATAAACAGGGTAGGAATGAGCAGTTCTTC. The encoded protein is CASNKQGRNEQFF.

In this sample, this clonotype turned up a few times. This rearrangement joins TRBV5-1 to TRBJ2-3; D might be TRBD2 (5 bases). V lost 1 base, J lost 2 bases, and 8 bases lay in between. The V gene's germline CDR1 is SGHRS and CDR2 YFSETQ. The CDR3 is 14 amino acids. CDR3 residues: CASSLSRVTDTQYF. The CDR3 DNA follows: TGCGCCAGCAGCTTGTCGCGGGTCACAGATACGCAGTATTTT.

The rearrangement links TRBV10-3 to TRBJ1-3; D is unresolved. The CDR3 is 12 residues long. Trimming took off 8 bases at V and 5 bases at J, with 10 bases between the two ends. The germline V gene encodes CDR1 ENHRY and CDR2 SYGVKD. The CDR3 DNA reads TGTGCCATCCGATCCAGTAGAAACACCATATATTTT. Its translation is CAIRSSRNTIYF.

The chain employs TRBV20-1 and TRBJ2-3, with 12 positions matching TRBD2. CDR1 is DFQATT, CDR2 SNEGSKA, per germline (reference sequence). CDR3 size: 16 residues. J was trimmed by 4 bases and V by 8 bases; bases with no gene match: 13. The CDR3 DNA follows: TGCAGTCAACGACTAGCGGGAGTGGGGGCCGCAGATACGCAGTATTTT. Translation: CSQRLAGVGAADTQYF.

V and J are TRBV28 and TRBJ2-7; 8 bases fit TRBD1. Germline CDR1 reads MDHEN; CDR2 reads SYDVKM. The J segment lost 0 bases and the V segment lost 5 bases, leaving 9 bases of the junction unmatched. The CDR3 contains 16 residues. The DNA of the CDR3 is TGTGCCAGCAGTGGAGACAGGGGATGGGACTCCTACGAGCAGTACTTC. Its protein product is CASSGDRGWDSYEQYF.

This chain uses TRBV20-1 with TRBJ2-7; TRBD2 matches 8 bases. In germline, CDR1 is DFQATT, CDR2 SNEGSKA (reference sequence). With V trimmed by 1 base and J by 7 bases, 12 bases remained unmatched. This CDR3 has 15 amino acids. CDR3 DNA sequence: TGCAGTGCTAGAGTCTGGGCGGGAGGAAGTTCGGAGCAGTACTTC. Translated: CSARVWAGGSSEQYF.

The chain recombines TRBV9 with TRBJ2-3; maybe TRBD1 (6 bases). The CDR3 runs to 15 residues. The germline CDR1 and CDR2 sequences are SGDLS and YYNGEE. Deletions cut 4 bases from V and 0 bases from J, with 12 bases between. The CDR3, as DNA: TGTGCCAGCAGCCTCGGACAGTCTAGCACAGATACGCAGTATTTT. This codes for CASSLGQSSTDTQYF.

This clonotype was detected ten times or more. The rearrangement uses TRBV12-3 or TRBV12-4 and TRBJ1-6, with D unclear. The CDR3 length is 15 residues. V lost 1 base and J lost 7, with 11 bases in between. The CDR3 DNA is TGTGCCAGCAGTTTAGGTGTCAGTACGAATTCACCCCTCCACTTT. It translates to CASSLGVSTNSPLHF.

The V call is TRBV9, the J call TRBJ2-1; TRBD1 might be the D (6 bases). The CDR3 contains 18 residues. Germline-derived CDR1 and CDR2 are SGDLS and YYNGEE. Trimming cost V 0 bases and J 8 bases, with 24 bases left between them. CDR3 nucleotide sequence: TGTGCCAGCAGCGTAGCGTTAGGGGGTCCCCAAAGAATCGATGAGCAGTTCTTC. It yields the protein CASSVALGGPQRIDEQFF.

This clonotype was found a few times. The chain uses TRBV20-1 and TRBJ2-5, with D hard to call. Trimming removed 1 base at V and 1 base at J, with 13 bases between. Looked up from germline, CDR1 is DFQATT and CDR2 is SNEGSKA (reference sequence). This CDR3 is 15 amino acids long. The CDR3 region is CSARGNTVSQETQYF. The CDR3 coding sequence is TGCAGTGCTAGAGGGAACACAGTCTCCCAAGAGACCCAGTACTTC.

V is TRBV7-9 and J is TRBJ2-3; TRBD2 is a possible D gene (6 bases). The CDR3 is made up of 14 amino acids. V was pared by 5 bases and J by 2 bases, with 11 bases between. The germline V gene has CDR1 SEHNR and CDR2 FQNEAQ (reference sequence). The CDR3 DNA reads TGTGCCAGCAGCCCGGACTACAACACAGATACGCAGTATTTT. Its protein is CASSPDYNTDTQYF.

The chain links TRBV5-1 to TRBJ2-1; 10 bases fit TRBD2. The CDR3 loop spans 14 amino acids. The germline V gene encodes CDR1 SGHRS and CDR2 YFSETQ. The CDR3 DNA sequence: TGCGCTTCAAGGACTAGCGGAATTAGCAATGAGCAGTTCTTC. This translates into CASRTSGISNEQFF.

V is TRBV20-1 and J is TRBJ2-1; 7 nucleotides match TRBD2. This CDR3 has 16 residues. Trimming cost V 4 bases and J 0 bases; bases outside gene matches: 9. Germline values: CDR1 DFQATT, CDR2 SNEGSKA (reference sequence). The CDR3 nucleotides are TGCAGTGCTACCGAACAAGCGGGAAGCTCCTACAATGAGCAGTTCTTC. Its translation: CSATEQAGSSYNEQFF.

CDR3 amino acids: CASSLAQRGEQFF. In nucleotides, the CDR3 is TGTGCCAGCAGCTTAGCCCAGCGGGGTGAGCAGTTCTTC. V and J are TRBV7-3 and TRBJ2-1; TRBD2 agrees at 7 bases. Germline V gene lookup returns CDR1 SGHTA and CDR2 FQGTGA. The V segment lost 2 bases and the J segment 9 bases; nucleotides outside the gene matches: 4. CDR3 length equals 13 residues.

The CDR3 sequence is CASSQSGTAPYEQYF. The CDR3 DNA is TGTGCCAGCAGCCAATCAGGGACAGCACCCTACGAGCAGTACTTC. This rearrangement joins TRBV14 to TRBJ2-7; 7 nucleotides align to TRBD1. Germline V gene sequence: CDR1 SGHDN, CDR2 FVKESK. V shed 2 bases, J shed 2 bases, and the junction held 6 bases outside the gene matches. The CDR3 runs 15 residues.

This clonotype was seen a handful of times. This chain links TRBV29-1 with TRBJ2-2, with D perhaps matching TRBD2 (6 bases). Looked up from germline, CDR1 is SQVTM and CDR2 is ANQGSEA. The V end was cut by 5 bases, the J end by 2 bases, with 9 bases between. CDR3 length: 13 amino acids. CDR3 DNA sequence: TGCAGCGTTACCGGGAGTAACACCGGGGAGCTGTTTTTT. Its translation: CSVTGSNTGELFF.

This chain links TRBV7-9 with TRBJ2-5; no definite D call. Between the trimmed V and J ends, which lost 1 base and 0 bases, there was a span of 15 bases. The CDR3 sequence is 17 residues long. Germline V gene lookup returns CDR1 SEHNR and CDR2 FQNEAQ (reference sequence). CDR3 DNA sequence: TGTGCCAGCAGCTTAGGGAGCCTCGGCTCGTACCAAGAGACCCAGTACTTC. Its protein is CASSLGSLGSYQETQYF.

The J gene is TRBJ1-2, the V gene TRBV24-1, with 10 bases lining up with TRBD1. Germline CDR1 and CDR2: KGHDR and SFDVKD. The CDR3 has 15 residues. V dropped 4 bases and J dropped 3; count of bases not matched to a gene: 4. The CDR3 DNA reads as TGTGCCACCAGTGACCCGACAGGGGGCCACTATGGCTACACCTTC. Amino acid sequence: CATSDPTGGHYGYTF.

This clonotype was counted only a few times. This chain uses TRBV4-2 with TRBJ2-3; TRBD2 matches 7 bases. This CDR3 is 16 amino acids long. CDR1 LGHNA and CDR2 YNFKEQ come from the germline V gene. V dropped 3 bases and J dropped 2; count of bases not matched to a gene: 8. The CDR3 reads CASSQAGRGTTDTQYF. The CDR3 bases are TGTGCCAGCAGCCAGGCCGGGCGGGGGACCACAGATACGCAGTATTTT.

J is TRBJ2-7 and V is TRBV10-2, with TRBD1 matching over 9 bases. The CDR3 covers 14 residues. J gave up 4 bases and V 6 bases, and 7 bases lay outside the gene matches. Germline V gene data show CDR1 as WSHSY and CDR2 as SAAADI. As DNA, the CDR3 is TGCGCCAGCAGGAACAGGGGGCAGGGATACGAGCAGTACTTC. Its translation is CASRNRGQGYEQYF.

The rearrangement links TRBV3-1 to TRBJ1-1; D remains unclear. V was shortened by 1 base and J by 4 bases, with 13 bases between the two germline ends. CDR1 LGHDT and CDR2 YNNKEL come from the germline V gene (reference sequence). The CDR3 loop spans 15 amino acids. CDR3 sequence reads: CASSQVIGPGTEAFF. CDR3 bases: TGTGCCAGCAGCCAAGTTATTGGGCCAGGCACTGAAGCTTTCTTT.

This clonotype was counted once. At one end the junction does not follow the germline gene, possibly because of a read error. V is TRBV20-1 and J is TRBJ2-1, with D possibly matching TRBD2 (7 bases). The CDR3 has 16 residues. Germline CDR1 and CDR2: DFQATT and SNEGSKA (reference sequence). The CDR3 DNA reads as TGCTGTGCTAGAGACCTGGCGGGGGCGACCTACAATGAGCAGTTCTTC. Translation: CCARDLAGATYNEQFF.